These 14 T cell receptor beta chains came from one sample sequenced in a study of T cell repertoires in cytomegalovirus infection. TCRdb reanalysed the reads using MiXCR and keeps one entry per CDR3 protein. The table lists roughly 230,000 distinct CDR3 sequences, about 5.9% of them singletons. Sequenced: PBMCs. These receptors originate from a human donor in good health (CMV status not recorded). Some clones in this sample may be carry-over from other donors' samples.

This clonotype was counted many times. The chain is built from TRBV6-2 or TRBV6-3 and TRBJ1-1; D is unclear. This CDR3 has 14 residues. Per germline, CDR1 MNHEY and CDR2 SVGEGT. Trimming removed 2 bases at V and 1 base at J, with 8 bases between. CDR3 protein: CASSYQAGNTEAFF. For the CDR3, the DNA is TGTGCCAGCAGTTACCAGGCGGGGAACACTGAAGCTTTCTTT.

The CDR3 DNA sequence: TGTGCCAGCAGCCAAGATCTAGTCTCGGCAGAATATCAGCCCCAGCATTTT. Residues: CASSQDLVSAEYQPQHF. This chain joins TRBV4-2 and TRBJ1-5; D gene ambiguous. Per the germline V gene, CDR1 is LGHNA and CDR2 is YNFKEQ. V was clipped by 0 bases and J by 5 bases, with 17 bases between them. The CDR3 extends over 17 amino acids.

There are many counts of this clonotype. V usage is TRBV3-1 and J usage is TRBJ2-1; possible D gene TRBD1, 6 bases. The V gene's germline CDR1 is LGHDT and CDR2 YNNKEL (reference sequence). V lost 5 bases to trimming and J lost 9 bases, with 14 bases between them. The CDR3 sequence is 13 residues long. The CDR3 here is CASSSTGVGEQFF. Written as DNA, the CDR3 is TGTGCCAGCAGCTCGACAGGTGTGGGTGAGCAGTTCTTC.

This clonotype was seen repeatedly, ten times or more. The chain carries TRBV10-2 and TRBJ2-3; D could derive from TRBD1 or TRBD2 (5 bases each). V was cut by 5 bases and J by 4 bases, with 7 bases left in between. CDR1 is WSHSY and CDR2 is SAAADI in the germline V gene. The CDR3 totals 12 residues. CDR3 DNA: TGCGCCAGCAGTACGGGACCAGATACGCAGTATTTT. Protein sequence: CASSTGPDTQYF.

This clonotype was seen ten or more times. The chain carries TRBV5-8 and TRBJ2-3, with TRBD2 matching over 8 bases. CDR3 length: 15 residues. Losses at the gene ends were 8 bases for V and 0 bases for J; bases not matched to a gene: 8. Germline V lookup: CDR1 SGHTS, CDR2 YDEGEE. This chain's CDR3 is CARSGSHRSTDTQYF. CDR3 in DNA: TGTGCCAGAAGCGGGAGTCACCGAAGCACAGATACGCAGTATTTT.

This clonotype was detected ten times or more. The chain is built from TRBV20-1 and TRBJ2-4; 8 bases agree with TRBD1. Germline CDR1 reads DFQATT; CDR2 reads SNEGSKA (reference sequence). V lost 6 bases to trimming and J lost 8 bases; unmatched junction nucleotides: 12. CDR3 length: 14 residues. The CDR3 region is CSANHRGLFDIQYF. The DNA of the CDR3 is TGCAGTGCGAACCACAGGGGGTTATTTGACATTCAGTACTTC.

This clonotype was recorded many times. The chain employs TRBV6-1 and TRBJ1-1; possible D gene TRBD1, 5 bases. Germline lookup yields CDR1 MNHNS and CDR2 SASEGT. V was clipped by 5 bases and J by 3 bases, with 10 bases between them. There are 13 residues in the CDR3. The CDR3 coding sequence is TGTGCCAGCAGTTCCAGGGTGCACACTGAAGCTTTCTTT. Amino acids: CASSSRVHTEAFF.

The table lists this clonotype with many counts. This rearrangement joins TRBV11-2 to TRBJ1-3, with unresolved D. This CDR3 has 15 residues. CDR1 and CDR2 (germline): SGHAT, FQNNGV. Trimming left V 5 bases short and J 0 bases short, with 11 bases between. The CDR3 bases are TGTGCCAGCAGCCCATCCGGGAGCTCTGGAAACACCATATATTTT. Translating gives CASSPSGSSGNTIYF.

The chain couples TRBV9 to TRBJ1-2; 7 nucleotides align to TRBD1. CDR3 length equals 16 residues. From germline, CDR1 is SGDLS and CDR2 YYNGEE. With V trimmed by 0 bases and J by 3 bases, 8 bases remained unmatched. In nucleotides, the CDR3 is TGTGCCAGCAGCGTAGAGGAAGGAGGGGGCTACTATGGCTACACCTTC. Translating gives CASSVEEGGGYYGYTF.

This clonotype was detected only a few times. This sequence joins TRBV20-1 and TRBJ1-5; D remains unclear. The V gene's germline CDR1 is DFQATT and CDR2 SNEGSKA (reference sequence). V shed 3 bases and J shed 7 bases, with 13 bases lying between them. The CDR3 extends over 13 amino acids. Here the CDR3 reads CSARKGVIQPQHF. The CDR3 DNA is TGCAGTGCTAGGAAGGGAGTCATACAGCCCCAGCATTTT.

This chain connects TRBV7-3 to TRBJ2-2; TRBD2 matches 15 bases. Unmatched junction bases numbered 6, after V lost 5 bases and J lost 2 bases. CDR3 length equals 18 residues. The germline CDR1 and CDR2 sequences are SGHTA and FQGTGA. The CDR3 nucleotides are TGTGCCAGCAGCCGGGGACTAGCGGGGGGTCTAAACACCGGGGAGCTGTTTTTT. This codes for CASSRGLAGGLNTGELFF.

This clonotype showed up many times. The CDR3: CASSVGGGTDTQYF. CDR3 DNA sequence: TGTGCCAGCAGTGTGGGCGGGGGCACAGATACGCAGTATTTT. The chain couples TRBV2 to TRBJ2-3; tentatively, D is TRBD2 (6 bases). Trimming shortened V by 4 bases and J by 1 base, and 9 bases separated the two germline ends. Germline V gene data show CDR1 as SNHLY and CDR2 as FYNNEI. The CDR3 sequence is 14 residues long.

This sequence joins TRBV7-3 and TRBJ2-6, with a tentative D call TRBD1 (6 bases). V gave up 2 bases and J gave up 5 bases, with 10 bases separating them. The CDR3 is 15 residues long. Germline values: CDR1 SGHTA, CDR2 FQGTGA. CDR3 DNA: TGTGCCAGCAGCTTAGATGGGGGCTGGGCCAACGTCCTGACTTTC. This sequence encodes CASSLDGGWANVLTF.

This clonotype was picked up many times. The gene calls are TRBV7-8 and TRBJ1-5; maybe TRBD1 (6 bases). Germline V CDR1 and CDR2: SGHVS, FQNEAQ. The ends were cut back, 2 bases at V and 2 bases at J, with 13 bases in the middle. This CDR3 is built from 16 residues. The CDR3 sequence is CASSLRGGEGNQPQHF. The CDR3, as DNA: TGTGCCAGCAGCTTAAGGGGGGGAGAAGGCAATCAGCCCCAGCATTTT.